This is a list of T cell receptor beta chains from one sample in a study of PD-1 blockade in classical Hodgkin lymphoma. Repertoires were generated with immunoSEQ multiplex PCR, while TCRdb's copy carries only in-frame clones and drops some. This sample yields approximately 26,000 clones, of which approximately 70% are seen a single time; about 24% belongs to the top ten. The specimen comprised peripheral blood mononuclear cells (PBMCs), sampled before the second cycle of nivolumab. These receptors all stem from a human donor with classical Hodgkin lymphoma. Both conserved end residues are trimmed from each CDR3.

TRBV10-3	ASSTGPEAF
TRBV25-1	ASSESLTGAEGYT
TRBV29-1	SVEDRWKLF
TRBV29-1	SASTGTYYGYT
TRBV28	ASITRGPGANVLT
TRBV4-1	ASSQAAGGLLTETQY
TRBV7-9	ASSLATGLRNTIY
TRBV6-5	ASSPRTAAGNTIY
TRBV9	ASSVQVGAYEQY
TRBV7-4	ASSGGLAGKETQY
TRBV11-2	ASSSETGFGEGQF
TRBV4-3	ASSHEGLVTGEQF
TRBV29-1	SVEGGSGDEQY
TRBV7-4	ASSNDRGGENTIY
TRBV4-3	ASSHNRGPSSYGYT
TRBV28	ATHPVGRGISGELF
TRBV6-1	ASSERQGQNEKLF
TRBV6-1	ASSEVGLAQDTIY
TRBV10-1	ASSTGTGELF
TRBV19	ASSPGPSGLRGYT
TRBV20-1	SARVGNEAF
TRBV18	ASSPGVGTDTQY
TRBV28	ASSFGRWGREVYEQY
TRBV2	ASSVQGFNEQF
TRBV10-3	AIRGAWTSQETQY
TRBV19	ASIQGGARGQPQH
TRBV19	ATTGPLNTGELF
TRBV29-1	SVGGNGQPQH
TRBV4-3	ASSQALSYNSPLH